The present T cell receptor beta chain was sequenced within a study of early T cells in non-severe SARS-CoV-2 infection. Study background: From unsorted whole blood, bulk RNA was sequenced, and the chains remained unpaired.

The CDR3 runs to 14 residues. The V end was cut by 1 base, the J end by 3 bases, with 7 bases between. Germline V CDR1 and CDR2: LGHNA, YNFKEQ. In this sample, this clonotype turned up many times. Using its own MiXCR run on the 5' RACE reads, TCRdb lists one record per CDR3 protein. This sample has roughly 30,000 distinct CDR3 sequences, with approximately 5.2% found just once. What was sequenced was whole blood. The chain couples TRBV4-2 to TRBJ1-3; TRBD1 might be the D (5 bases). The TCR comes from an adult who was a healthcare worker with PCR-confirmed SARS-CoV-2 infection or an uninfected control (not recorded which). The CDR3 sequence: CASSQVGVGNTIYF. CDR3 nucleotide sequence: TGTGCCAGCAGCCAAGTAGGGGTTGGAAACACCATATATTTT.